These 9 T cell receptor beta chains were sequenced from one sample in a study of T cells in Graves' hyperthyroidism and ophthalmopathy. The TCR beta CDR3 regions underwent amplification using RNA transcripts as the source. With the HTBI primer set, the TCR CDR3 went through a first round of RT-PCR. TCRdb reanalysed the multiplex PCR reads using MiXCR and keeps one entry per CDR3 protein. The data contain hundreds of thousands of distinct CDR3 sequences, approximately 36% of them singletons. Sequencing was done on a sample of blood. These receptors originate from a woman aged 40 to 50 with Graves' hyperthyroidism.

V is TRBV29-1 and J is TRBJ1-1, with D possibly matching TRBD1 (6 bases). Deletions cut 5 bases from V and 2 bases from J, with 12 bases between. Looked up from germline, CDR1 is SQVTM and CDR2 is ANQGSEA. CDR3 length: 13 residues. DNA of the CDR3: TGCAGCGTTCCGGACAGCGTTAACACTGAAGCTTTCTTT. The encoded protein is CSVPDSVNTEAFF.

The gene calls are TRBV24-1 and TRBJ1-5, with D uncertain. Germline V gene lookup returns CDR1 KGHDR and CDR2 SFDVKD. CDR3 size: 16 residues. V lost 5 bases and J lost 11, with 24 bases in between. The CDR3 region has the DNA TGTGCCACCAGTGGGGGTGATAGCGGGATTCAAGAGACCCAGCATTTT. Amino acids: CATSGGDSGIQETQHF.

The V gene is TRBV7-2, the J gene TRBJ2-5; 8 positions agree with TRBD1. The V gene end was trimmed by 2 bases and the J gene end by 2 bases; junction bases not matched to a gene: 4. The V gene's germline CDR1 is SGHTA and CDR2 FQGNSA. CDR3 length equals 15 residues. The CDR3 loop reads CASSLRQGRQETQYF. The CDR3 coding sequence is TGTGCCAGCAGCTTAAGACAGGGGCGGCAAGAGACCCAGTACTTC. Full variable domain (remainder filled in from reference TRBV7-2 and TRBJ2-5): GAGVSQSPSNKVTEKGKDVELRCDPISGHTALYWYRQSLGQGLEFLIYFQGNSAPDKSGLPSDRFSAERTGGSVSTLTIQRTQQEDSAVYLCASSLRQGRQETQYFGPGTRLLVL.

This clonotype was seen only once. A read error may account for a junction end that differs from germline. This chain joins TRBV10-1 and TRBJ1-1; 7 nucleotides align to TRBD1. The CDR3 contains 15 residues. Germline V gene data show CDR1 as WNHNN and CDR2 as SYGVQD (reference sequence). CDR3 protein: CAGTDPRQGNTEAFF. The CDR3 DNA follows: TGTGCCGGCACGGACCCGAGACAGGGGAACACTGAAGCTTTCTTT.

In its sample, this clonotype was seen a few times. The genes are TRBV12-3 or TRBV12-4 and TRBJ1-1; D not resolved. This CDR3 has 14 residues. Trimming shortened V by 6 bases and J by 0 bases, and 11 bases separated the two germline ends. The CDR3 DNA reads as TGTGCCAGCAGCTTGATGACGGTGAACACTGAAGCTTTCTTT. It translates to CASSLMTVNTEAFF.

The sample holds a few counts of this clonotype. The rearrangement uses TRBV6-4 and TRBJ2-2; D ambiguous. This CDR3 is built from 15 residues. Per the germline V gene, CDR1 is MRHNA and CDR2 is SNTAGT. Trimming took off 2 bases at V and 5 bases at J, with 12 bases between the two ends. CDR3 loop: CASSDGYSGTGELFF. CDR3 nucleotide sequence: TGTGCCAGCAGTGACGGTTACAGTGGGACCGGGGAGCTGTTTTTT.

This chain joins TRBV15 and TRBJ2-7; D is ambiguous. Trimming took off 1 base at V and 2 bases at J, with 9 bases between the two ends. The germline V gene encodes CDR1 LNHNV and CDR2 YYDKDF (reference sequence). CDR3 length: 14 residues. DNA for the CDR3: TGTGCCACCAGCAGAGGTTACACAGCCTACGAGCAGTACTTC. This sequence encodes CATSRGYTAYEQYF.

CDR3 coding DNA: TGTGCCAGCATCGAGGAAGCGACAGGGAGGAACACTGAAGCTTTCTTT. It translates to CASIEEATGRNTEAFF. V usage is TRBV2 and J usage is TRBJ1-1, with TRBD1 matching over 7 bases. The CDR3 loop spans 16 amino acids. The V gene's germline CDR1 is SNHLY and CDR2 FYNNEI. After removal of 7 bases from V and 1 base from J, the junction contained 12 bases not matched to a gene.

The chain links TRBV24-1 to TRBJ1-5; D gene ambiguous. This CDR3 has 12 amino acids. Between the trimmed V and J ends, which lost 4 bases and 7 bases, there was a span of 7 bases. The germline V gene encodes CDR1 KGHDR and CDR2 SFDVKD. CDR3 nucleotides: TGTGCCACCAGTGAGGTGGGACAGCCCCAGCATTTT. Protein product: CATSEVGQPQHF.